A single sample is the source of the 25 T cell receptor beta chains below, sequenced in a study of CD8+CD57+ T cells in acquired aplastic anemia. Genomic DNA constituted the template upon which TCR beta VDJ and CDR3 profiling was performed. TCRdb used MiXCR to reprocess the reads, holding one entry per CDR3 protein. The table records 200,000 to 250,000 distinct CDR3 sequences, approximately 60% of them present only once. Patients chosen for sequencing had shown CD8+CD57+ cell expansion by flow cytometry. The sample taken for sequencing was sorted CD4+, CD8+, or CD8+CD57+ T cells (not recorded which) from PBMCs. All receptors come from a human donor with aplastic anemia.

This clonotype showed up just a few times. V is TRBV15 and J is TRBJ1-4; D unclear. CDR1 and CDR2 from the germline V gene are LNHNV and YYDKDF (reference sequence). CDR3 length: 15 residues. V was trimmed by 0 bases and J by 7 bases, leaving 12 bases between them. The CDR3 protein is CATSRDRWAREKLFF. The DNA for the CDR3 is TGTGCCACCAGCAGAGATCGCTGGGCCCGTGAAAAACTGTTTTTT.

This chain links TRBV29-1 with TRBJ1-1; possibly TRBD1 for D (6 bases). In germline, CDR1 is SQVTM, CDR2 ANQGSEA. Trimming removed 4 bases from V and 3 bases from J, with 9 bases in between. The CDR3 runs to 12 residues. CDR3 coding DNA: TGCAGCGTTGTCCAGGGGTACACTGAAGCTTTCTTT. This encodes CSVVQGYTEAFF.

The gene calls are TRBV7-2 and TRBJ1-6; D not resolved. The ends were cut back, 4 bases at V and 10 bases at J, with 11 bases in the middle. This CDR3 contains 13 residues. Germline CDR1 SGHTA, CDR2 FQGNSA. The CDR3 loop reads CASSSLGVSPLHF. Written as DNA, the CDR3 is TGTGCCAGCAGCTCCCTTGGAGTCTCACCCCTCCACTTT.

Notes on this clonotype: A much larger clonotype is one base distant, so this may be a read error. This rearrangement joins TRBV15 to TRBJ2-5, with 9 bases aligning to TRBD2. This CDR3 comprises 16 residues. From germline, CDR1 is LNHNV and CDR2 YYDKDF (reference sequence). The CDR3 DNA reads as TGTGCCATCAGCAGAGCAGGTAGCGGGAGCCCAGAGACCCAGTACTTC. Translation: CAISRAGSGSPETQYF.

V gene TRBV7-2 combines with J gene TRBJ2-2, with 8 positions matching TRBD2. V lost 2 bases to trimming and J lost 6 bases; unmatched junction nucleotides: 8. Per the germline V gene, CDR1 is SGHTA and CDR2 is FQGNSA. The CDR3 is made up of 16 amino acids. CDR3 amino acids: CASSLSRAGESGELFF. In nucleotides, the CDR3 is TGTGCCAGCAGCTTATCTCGAGCGGGAGAATCCGGGGAGCTGTTTTTT.

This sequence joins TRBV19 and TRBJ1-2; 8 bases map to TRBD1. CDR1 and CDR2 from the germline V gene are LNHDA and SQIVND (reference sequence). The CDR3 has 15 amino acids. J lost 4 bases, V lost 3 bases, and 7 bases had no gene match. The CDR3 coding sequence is TGTGCCAGTAGTATGCAGAACAGGGGGGGCTATGGCTACACCTTC. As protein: CASSMQNRGGYGYTF.

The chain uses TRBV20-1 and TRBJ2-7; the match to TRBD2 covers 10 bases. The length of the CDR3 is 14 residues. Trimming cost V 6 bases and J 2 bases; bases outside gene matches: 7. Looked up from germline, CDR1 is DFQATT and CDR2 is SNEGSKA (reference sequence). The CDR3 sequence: CSARGLAATYEQYF. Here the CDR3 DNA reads TGCAGTGCCCGCGGACTAGCGGCAACCTACGAGCAGTACTTC.

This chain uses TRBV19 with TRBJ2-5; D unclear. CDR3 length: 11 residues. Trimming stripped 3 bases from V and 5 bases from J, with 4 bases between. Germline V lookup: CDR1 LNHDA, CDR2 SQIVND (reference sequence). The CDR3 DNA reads TGTGCCAGTAGTATCCACGAGACCCAGTACTTC. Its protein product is CASSIHETQYF.

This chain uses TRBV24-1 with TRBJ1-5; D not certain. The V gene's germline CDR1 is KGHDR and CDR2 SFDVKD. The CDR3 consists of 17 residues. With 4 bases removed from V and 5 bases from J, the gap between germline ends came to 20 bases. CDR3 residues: CATSEGGRQQGHQPQHF. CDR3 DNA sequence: TGTGCCACCAGTGAGGGAGGGAGACAACAAGGACATCAGCCCCAGCATTTT.

The CDR3 protein is CASSTGNGNQPQHF. CDR3 sequence (DNA): TGTGCCAGCAGTACAGGGAATGGCAATCAGCCCCAGCATTTT. This chain joins TRBV12-3 or TRBV12-4 and TRBJ1-5, with D maybe TRBD1 (6 bases). This CDR3 comprises 14 residues. V was clipped by 5 bases and J by 2 bases, with 10 bases between them.

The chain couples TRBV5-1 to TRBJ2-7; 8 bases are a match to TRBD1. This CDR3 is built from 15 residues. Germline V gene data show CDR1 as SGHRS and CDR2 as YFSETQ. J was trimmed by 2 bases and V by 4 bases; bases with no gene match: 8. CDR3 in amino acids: CASSAGTGTTYEQYF. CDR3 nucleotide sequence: TGCGCCAGCAGCGCCGGGACAGGCACCACCTACGAGCAGTACTTC.

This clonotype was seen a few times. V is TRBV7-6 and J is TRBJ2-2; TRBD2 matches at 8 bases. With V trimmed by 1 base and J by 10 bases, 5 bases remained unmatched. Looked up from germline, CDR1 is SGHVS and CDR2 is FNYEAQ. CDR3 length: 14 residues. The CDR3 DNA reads TGTGCCAGCAGCTTAGATTGGCGGGGGGCGGAGCTGTTTTTT. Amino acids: CASSLDWRGAELFF.

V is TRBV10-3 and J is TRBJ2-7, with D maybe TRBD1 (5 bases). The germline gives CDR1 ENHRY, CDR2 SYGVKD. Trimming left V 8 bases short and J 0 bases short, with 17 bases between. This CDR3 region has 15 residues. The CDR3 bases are TGTGCCATCTCGAAGAGGACACCGAGCTCCTACGAGCAGTACTTC. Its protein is CAISKRTPSSYEQYF.

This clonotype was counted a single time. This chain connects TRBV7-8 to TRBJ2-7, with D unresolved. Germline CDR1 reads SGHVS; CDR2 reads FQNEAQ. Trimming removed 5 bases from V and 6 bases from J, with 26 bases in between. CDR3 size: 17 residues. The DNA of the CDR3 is TGTGCCAGCAGCAAGAGTCCGGTGGGTCAAATTCCTGGCGAGCAGTACTTC. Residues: CASSKSPVGQIPGEQYF.

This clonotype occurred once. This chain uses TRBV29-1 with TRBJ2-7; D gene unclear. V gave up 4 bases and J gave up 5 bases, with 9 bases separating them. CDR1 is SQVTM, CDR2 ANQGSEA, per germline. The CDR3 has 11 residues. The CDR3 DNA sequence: TGCAGCGTTGGGGTGGGCCACGAGCAGTACTTC. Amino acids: CSVGVGHEQYF.

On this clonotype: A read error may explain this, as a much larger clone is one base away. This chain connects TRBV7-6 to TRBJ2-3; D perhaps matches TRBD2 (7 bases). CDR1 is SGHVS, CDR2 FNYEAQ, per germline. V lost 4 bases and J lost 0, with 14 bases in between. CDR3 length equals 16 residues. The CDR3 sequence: CASSSTGGPSTDTQYF. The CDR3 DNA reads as TGTGCCAGCAGCTCCACGGGGGGCCCGAGCACAGATACGCAGTATTTT.

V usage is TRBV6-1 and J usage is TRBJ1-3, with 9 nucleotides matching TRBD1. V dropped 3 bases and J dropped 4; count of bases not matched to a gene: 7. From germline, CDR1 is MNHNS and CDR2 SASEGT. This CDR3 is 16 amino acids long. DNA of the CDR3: TGTGCCAGCAGTGACCGGGACAGGGTCGGCGGAAACACCATATATTTT. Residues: CASSDRDRVGGNTIYF.

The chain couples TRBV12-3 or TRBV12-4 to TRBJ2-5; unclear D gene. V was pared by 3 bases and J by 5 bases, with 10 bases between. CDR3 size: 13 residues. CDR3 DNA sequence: TGTGCCAGCAGTTTCCTGTCCGGCGAGACCCAGTACTTC. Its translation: CASSFLSGETQYF.

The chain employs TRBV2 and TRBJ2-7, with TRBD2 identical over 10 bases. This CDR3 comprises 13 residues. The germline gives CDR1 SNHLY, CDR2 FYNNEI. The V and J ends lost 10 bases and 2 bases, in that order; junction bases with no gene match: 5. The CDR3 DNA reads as TGTGCCACCGGGACTAGCGATCCCTACGAGCAGTACTTC. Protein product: CATGTSDPYEQYF.

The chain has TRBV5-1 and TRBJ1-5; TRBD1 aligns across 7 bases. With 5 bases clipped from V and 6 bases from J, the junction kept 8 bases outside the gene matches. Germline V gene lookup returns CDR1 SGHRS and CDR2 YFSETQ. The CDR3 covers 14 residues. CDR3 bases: TGCGCCAGCAGTCATGAGGGGGCTGGTCAGCCCCAGCATTTT. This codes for CASSHEGAGQPQHF.

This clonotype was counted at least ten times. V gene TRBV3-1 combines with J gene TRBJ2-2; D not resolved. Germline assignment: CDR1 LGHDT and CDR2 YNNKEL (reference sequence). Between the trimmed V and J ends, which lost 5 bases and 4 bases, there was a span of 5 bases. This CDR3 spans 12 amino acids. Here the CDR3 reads CASSSSTGELFF. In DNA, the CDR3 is TGTGCCAGCAGCTCGAGCACCGGGGAGCTGTTTTTT.

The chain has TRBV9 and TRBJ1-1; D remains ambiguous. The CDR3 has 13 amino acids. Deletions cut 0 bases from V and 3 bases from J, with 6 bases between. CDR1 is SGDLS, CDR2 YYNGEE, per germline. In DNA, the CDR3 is TGTGCCAGCAGCGTAGATGGGCACACTGAAGCTTTCTTT. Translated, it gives CASSVDGHTEAFF.

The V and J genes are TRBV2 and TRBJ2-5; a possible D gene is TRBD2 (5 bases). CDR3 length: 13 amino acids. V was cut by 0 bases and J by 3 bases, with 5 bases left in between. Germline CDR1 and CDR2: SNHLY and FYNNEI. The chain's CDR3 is CASSEAEEETQYF. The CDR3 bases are TGTGCCAGCAGTGAAGCGGAGGAAGAGACCCAGTACTTC.

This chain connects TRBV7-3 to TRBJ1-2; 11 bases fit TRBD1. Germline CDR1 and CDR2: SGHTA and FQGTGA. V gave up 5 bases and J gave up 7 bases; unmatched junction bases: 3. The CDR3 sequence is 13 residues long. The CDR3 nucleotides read TGTGCCAGCAGCCAAGGACAGGGGGCTGGCTACACCTTC. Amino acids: CASSQGQGAGYTF.

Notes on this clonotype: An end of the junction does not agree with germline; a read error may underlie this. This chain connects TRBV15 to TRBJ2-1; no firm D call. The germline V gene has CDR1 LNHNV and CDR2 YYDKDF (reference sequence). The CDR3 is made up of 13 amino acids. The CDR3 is CATSRDLHNEQSF. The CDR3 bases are TGTGCCACCAGCAGAGATTTACACAATGAGCAGTCCTTC. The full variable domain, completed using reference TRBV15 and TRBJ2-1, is DAMVIQNPRYQVTQFGKPVTLSCSQTLNHNVMYWYQQKSSQAPKLLFHYYDKDFNNEADTPDNFQSRRPNTSFCFLDIRSPGLGDTAMYLCATSRDLHNEQSFGPGTRLTVL.